The rows below give T cell receptor beta chains drawn from one sample of a study of blood T cells in healthy people across ages. TCRdb processed the 5' RACE reads anew with MiXCR; each CDR3 protein has one entry. The table lists hundreds of thousands of distinct CDR3 sequences, 29% of them singletons. What was sequenced was blood. The origin of the receptors is a woman of 80 years or more in good health. Both conserved end residues are part of each CDR3. The D gene is left open where the match is weak. Size values are once, few and many counts, or a class for expanded clones, and some rows have none.

>TRBJ2-3|NA|15|many|TRBV15
TGTGCCACCGGTCGGGACGCAACTAGCACAGATACGCAGTATTTT
CATGRDATSTDTQYF
>TRBJ2-2|NA|15|NA|TRBV7-2
TGTGCCAGCAGCTTAGTTAATGGGGGGAGTGGGGAGCTGTTTTTT
CASSLVNGGSGELFF
>TRBJ2-7|TRBD1|13|NA|TRBV20-1
TGCAGTGCCCAAAGGGACAGAACCTACGAGCAGTACTTC
CSAQRDRTYEQYF
>TRBJ2-1|TRBD1|14|many|TRBV14
TGTGCCAGCAGGGCCGAGGGGGCCAACAATGAGCAGTTCTTC
CASRAEGANNEQFF
>TRBJ2-7|NA|12|many|TRBV6-1
TGTGCCAGCAGTGGAGACAGCTACGAGCAGTACTTC
CASSGDSYEQYF
>TRBJ1-1|NA|15|few|TRBV7-9
TGTGCCAGCAGCTTAGATTTGGGCTTGAACACTGAAGCTTTCTTT
CASSLDLGLNTEAFF
>TRBJ1-5|NA|14|NA|TRBV29-1
TGCAGCGTTGAACTCCCTTGGAGCAATCAGCCCCAGCATTTT
CSVELPWSNQPQHF
>TRBJ1-5|NA|13|NA|TRBV6-2/TRBV6-3
TGTGCCAGCAGCCTTACTAGCAATCAGCCCCGGCATTTT
CASSLTSNQPRHF
>TRBJ2-6|NA|17|many|TRBV7-2
TGTGCCAGCAGCTTCGTCCTAGGAGGCACTGGGGCCAACGTCCTGACTTTC
CASSFVLGGTGANVLTF
>TRBJ1-2|NA|13|few|TRBV12-3/TRBV12-4
TGTGCCAGCAGTTTAGTCAGGTCCTATGGCTACACCTTC
CASSLVRSYGYTF
>TRBJ1-1|TRBD1|16|few|TRBV3-1
TGTGCCAGCAGCCTAAGTTCTTCAGGGGGAAAGACTGAAGCTTTCTTT
CASSLSSSGGKTEAFF
>TRBJ1-2|NA|13|few|TRBV6-1
TGTGCCACAGGCAGGGGCGGTAACCATGGCTACACCTTC
CATGRGGNHGYTF
>TRBJ2-5|TRBD1|13|many|TRBV4-3
TGCGCCAGCAGCCCTACAGGGGGAGAGACCCAGTACTTC
CASSPTGGETQYF
>TRBJ1-1|NA|14|few|TRBV6-7
TGTGCCAGCAGCCTAAAAACCTTGGCTACTGAAGCTTTCTTT
CASSLKTLATEAFF
>TRBJ1-2|NA|12|many|TRBV29-1
TGCAGCGTTGTCTTTGCCAAAGATGGCTACACCTTC
CSVVFAKDGYTF
>TRBJ2-7|NA|15|NA|TRBV4-3
TGCGCCAGCAGCCAAGAGTGGAAAGGGACTTACGAGCAGTACTTC
CASSQEWKGTYEQYF
>TRBJ1-2|NA|12|many|TRBV4-3
TGCGCCAGCAGCCGTGGGGGCTATGGCTACACCTTC
CASSRGGYGYTF
>TRBJ1-1|TRBD1|17|few|TRBV6-5
TGTGCCAGCGGTTCAGGGCGGCGGACAGGTAGTAACACTGAAGCTTTCTTT
CASGSGRRTGSNTEAFF
>TRBJ2-7|NA|14|NA|TRBV7-2
TGTGCCAGCAGCTTAGTAGGGGATTCCTACGAGCAGTACTTC
CASSLVGDSYEQYF
>TRBJ2-1|TRBD2|15|many|TRBV5-4
TGTGCCAGCAGCCCCCGGGGTAGCGGGGCATCAGAGCAGTTCTTC
CASSPRGSGASEQFF
>TRBJ2-5|NA|13|many|TRBV7-9
TGTGCCAGCAGCTTATCCTCCCGCGAGACCCAGTACTTC
CASSLSSRETQYF
>TRBJ2-3|TRBD2|16|few|TRBV3-1
TGTGCCAGCAGCGTCCTACTAGCGGGGGCGGGGGATACGCAGTATTTT
CASSVLLAGAGDTQYF
>TRBJ1-1|NA|14|NA|TRBV20-1
TGCAGTGCTAGGCTACAGGGAAAGAACACTGAAGCTTTCTTT
CSARLQGKNTEAFF
>TRBJ2-4|TRBD2|15|once|TRBV12-3/TRBV12-4
TGTGCCAGCAGCCCACGGACTAGCGGGACAAACATTCAGTACTTC
CASSPRTSGTNIQYF
>TRBJ2-1|NA|16|NA|TRBV19
TGTGCCAGTAGTCCTACACCCCAAGGCCCCTACAATGAGCAGTTCTTC
CASSPTPQGPYNEQFF
>TRBJ2-3|NA|12|many|TRBV20-1
TGCAGTGCTGTCAGGGGAGAAGATACGCAGTATTTT
CSAVRGEDTQYF
>TRBJ2-5|NA|13|NA|TRBV6-1
TGTGCCAGCAGTGACCAACAGGGAGAGACCCGGTACTTC
CASSDQQGETRYF
>TRBJ2-5|NA|13|many|TRBV7-6
TGTGCCAGCAGCTTAGGGATTCGAGAGACCCAGTACTTC
CASSLGIRETQYF
>TRBJ2-3|TRBD1|14|NA|TRBV20-1
TGCAGTGCCCCCCGGGACAGGGGAGCAGATACGCAGTATTTT
CSAPRDRGADTQYF
>TRBJ1-6|TRBD1|17|many|TRBV20-1
TGCAGTGCGGAGGGACAGGGGACGAACTCCTATAATTCACCCCTCCACTTT
CSAEGQGTNSYNSPLHF
>TRBJ2-5|NA|13|many|TRBV7-2
TGTGCCAGCAGCCCCCTTCCCCAAGAGACCCAGTACTTC
CASSPLPQETQYF
>TRBJ2-2|NA|12|few|TRBV20-1
TGCAGTGCCCGATCTAACACCGGGGAGCTGTTTTTT
CSARSNTGELFF
>TRBJ1-2|NA|15|many|TRBV7-2
TGTGCCAGCAGCTTAGATGGGAAGGCTAACTATGGCTACACCTTC
CASSLDGKANYGYTF
>TRBJ2-2|NA|15|NA|TRBV3-1
TGTGCCAGCAGCTCCCGGTACGGGGACACCGGGGAGCTGTTTTTT
CASSSRYGDTGELFF
>TRBJ2-2|NA|13|NA|TRBV12-3/TRBV12-4
TGTGCCAGCAGATTGGGAGGCACCGGGGAGCTGTTTTTT
CASRLGGTGELFF
>TRBJ2-1|TRBD2|15|NA|TRBV18
TGTGCCAGCTTACCACCTAGCGGGGCATACAATGAGCAGTTCTTC
CASLPPSGAYNEQFF
>TRBJ2-5|NA|13|NA|TRBV20-1
TGCAGTGCCTTATATCTAGGGGGAGAGACCCAGTACTTC
CSALYLGGETQYF
>TRBJ2-6|TRBD1|16|many|TRBV6-2/TRBV6-3
TGTGCCAGCAGTTACAGTGACAGGGCTGGGGCCAACGTCCTGACTTTC
CASSYSDRAGANVLTF
>TRBJ1-2|NA|13|NA|TRBV15
TGTGCCACCAGCAGAGACAGAAGGGGTGGCTACACCTTC
CATSRDRRGGYTF
>TRBJ1-5|NA|15|few|TRBV10-3
TGTGCCATCAGTGAGTCCCTTGAACTGGGTCAGCCCCAGCATTTT
CAISESLELGQPQHF
>TRBJ2-7|TRBD1|16|NA|TRBV18
TGTGCCAGCTCACCACAGGGGGCTGGAAGCTCCTACGAGCAGTACTTC
CASSPQGAGSSYEQYF